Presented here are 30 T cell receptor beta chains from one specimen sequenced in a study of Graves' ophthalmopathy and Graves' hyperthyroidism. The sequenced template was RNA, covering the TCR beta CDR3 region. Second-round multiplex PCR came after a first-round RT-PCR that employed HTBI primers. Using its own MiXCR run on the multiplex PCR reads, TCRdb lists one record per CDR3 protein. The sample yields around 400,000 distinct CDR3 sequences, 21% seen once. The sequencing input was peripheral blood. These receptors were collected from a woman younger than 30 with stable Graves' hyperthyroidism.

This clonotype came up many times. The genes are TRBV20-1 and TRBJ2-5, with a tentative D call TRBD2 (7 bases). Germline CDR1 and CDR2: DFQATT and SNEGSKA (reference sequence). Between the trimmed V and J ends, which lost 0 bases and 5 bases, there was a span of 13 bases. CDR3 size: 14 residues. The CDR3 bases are TGCAGTGCTAGAGACGAGGGGGGGACGGAGACCCAGTACTTC. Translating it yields CSARDEGGTETQYF.

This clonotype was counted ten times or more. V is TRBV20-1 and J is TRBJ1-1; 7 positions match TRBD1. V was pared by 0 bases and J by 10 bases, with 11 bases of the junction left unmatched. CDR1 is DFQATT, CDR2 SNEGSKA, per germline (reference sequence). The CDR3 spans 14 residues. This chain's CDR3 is CSARDLVGQVTAFF. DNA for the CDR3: TGCAGTGCTAGAGATCTGGTAGGACAGGTGACAGCTTTCTTT.

CDR3 DNA sequence: TGTGCCAGCAGTTTAGGGTCAGGGTACGATGGCTACACCTTC. Amino acid sequence: CASSLGSGYDGYTF. The V call is TRBV28, the J call TRBJ1-2; TRBD1 is a possible D gene (5 bases). V was clipped by 2 bases and J by 6 bases, with 13 bases between them. The CDR3 contains 14 residues. The germline V gene encodes CDR1 MDHEN and CDR2 SYDVKM.

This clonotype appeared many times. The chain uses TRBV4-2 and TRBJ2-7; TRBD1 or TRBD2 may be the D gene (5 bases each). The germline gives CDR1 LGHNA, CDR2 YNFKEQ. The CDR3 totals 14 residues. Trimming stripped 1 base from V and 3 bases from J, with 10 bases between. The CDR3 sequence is CASSQGGRDYEQYF. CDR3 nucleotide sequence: TGTGCCAGCAGCCAAGGGGGACGGGACTACGAGCAGTACTTC.

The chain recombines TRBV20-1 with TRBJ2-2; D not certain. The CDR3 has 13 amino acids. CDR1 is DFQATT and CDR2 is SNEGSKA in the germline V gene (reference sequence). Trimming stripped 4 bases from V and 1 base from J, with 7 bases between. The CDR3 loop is CSAKHMNTGELFF. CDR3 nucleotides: TGCAGTGCTAAGCACATGAACACCGGGGAGCTGTTTTTT.

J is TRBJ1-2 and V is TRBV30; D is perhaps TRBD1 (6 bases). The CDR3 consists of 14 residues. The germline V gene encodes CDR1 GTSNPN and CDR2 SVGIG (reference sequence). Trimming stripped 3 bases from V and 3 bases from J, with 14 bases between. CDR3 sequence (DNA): TGTGCCTGGAGCTACTCTGGGGGCTACTATGGCTACACCTTC. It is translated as CAWSYSGGYYGYTF.

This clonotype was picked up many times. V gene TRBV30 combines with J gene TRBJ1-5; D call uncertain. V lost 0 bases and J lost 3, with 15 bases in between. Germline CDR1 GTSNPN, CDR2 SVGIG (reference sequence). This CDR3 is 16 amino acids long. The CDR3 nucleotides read TGTGCCTGGAGTGTAGGTTGGGGTCCCCTCAATCAGCCCCAGCATTTT. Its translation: CAWSVGWGPLNQPQHF.

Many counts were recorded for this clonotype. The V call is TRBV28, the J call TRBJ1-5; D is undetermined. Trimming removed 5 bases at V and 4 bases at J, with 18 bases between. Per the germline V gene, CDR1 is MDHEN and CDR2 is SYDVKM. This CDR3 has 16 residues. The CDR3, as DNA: TGTGCCAGCAGTCAAGAGGACGGAGGCGGAAATCAGCCCCAGCATTTT. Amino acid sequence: CASSQEDGGGNQPQHF.

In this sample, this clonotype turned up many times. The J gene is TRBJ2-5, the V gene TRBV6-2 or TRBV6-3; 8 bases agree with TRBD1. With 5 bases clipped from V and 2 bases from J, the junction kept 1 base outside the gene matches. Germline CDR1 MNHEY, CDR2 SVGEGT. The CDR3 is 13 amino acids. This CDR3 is CASSTGGQETQYF. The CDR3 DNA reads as TGTGCCAGCAGTACAGGGGGACAAGAGACCCAGTACTTC.

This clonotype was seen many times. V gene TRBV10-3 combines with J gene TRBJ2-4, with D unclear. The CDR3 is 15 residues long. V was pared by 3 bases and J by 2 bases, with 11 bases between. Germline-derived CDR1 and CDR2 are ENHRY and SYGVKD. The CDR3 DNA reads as TGTGCCATCAGTGATGACGACCCTTCCAAAAACATTCAGTACTTC. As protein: CAISDDDPSKNIQYF.

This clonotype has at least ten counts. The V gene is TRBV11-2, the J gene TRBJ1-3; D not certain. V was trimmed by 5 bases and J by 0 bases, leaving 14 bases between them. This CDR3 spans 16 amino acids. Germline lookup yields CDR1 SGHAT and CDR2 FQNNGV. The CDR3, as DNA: TGTGCCAGCAGCCCAACTCCACCTTTCTCTGGAAACACCATATATTTT. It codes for CASSPTPPFSGNTIYF. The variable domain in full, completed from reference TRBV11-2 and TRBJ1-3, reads EAGVAQSPRYKIIEKRQSVAFWCNPISGHATLYWYQQILGQGPKLLIQFQNNGVVDDSQLPKDRFSAERLKGVDSTLKIQPAKLEDSAVYLCASSPTPPFSGNTIYFGEGSWLTVV.

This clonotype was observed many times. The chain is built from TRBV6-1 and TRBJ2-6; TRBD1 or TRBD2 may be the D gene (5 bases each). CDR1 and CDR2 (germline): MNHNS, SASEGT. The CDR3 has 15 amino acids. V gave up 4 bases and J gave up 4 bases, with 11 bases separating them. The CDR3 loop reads CASSGDPSGANVLTF. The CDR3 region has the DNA TGTGCCAGCAGTGGGGACCCGTCCGGGGCCAACGTCCTGACTTTC.

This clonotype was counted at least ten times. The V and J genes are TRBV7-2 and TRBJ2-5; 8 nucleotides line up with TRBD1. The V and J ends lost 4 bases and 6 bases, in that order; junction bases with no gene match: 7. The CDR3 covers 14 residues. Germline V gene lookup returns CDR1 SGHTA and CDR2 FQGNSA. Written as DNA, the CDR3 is TGTGCCAGCAGCTCGGACAGGGTTAGGAAGACCCAGTACTTC. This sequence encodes CASSSDRVRKTQYF.

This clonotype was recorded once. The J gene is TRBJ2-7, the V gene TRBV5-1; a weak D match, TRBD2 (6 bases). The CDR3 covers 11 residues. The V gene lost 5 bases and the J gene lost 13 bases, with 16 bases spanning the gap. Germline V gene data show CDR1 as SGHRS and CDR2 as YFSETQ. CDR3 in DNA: TGCGCCAGCAGTGGTTCGGGAGAGGTCTACTTC. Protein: CASSGSGEVYF.

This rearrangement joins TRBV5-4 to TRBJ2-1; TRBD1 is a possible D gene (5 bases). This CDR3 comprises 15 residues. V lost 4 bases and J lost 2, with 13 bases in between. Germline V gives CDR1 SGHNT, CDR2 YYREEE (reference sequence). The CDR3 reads CASSPTATTYNEQFF. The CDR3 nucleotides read TGTGCCAGCAGCCCGACAGCCACCACCTACAATGAGCAGTTCTTC.

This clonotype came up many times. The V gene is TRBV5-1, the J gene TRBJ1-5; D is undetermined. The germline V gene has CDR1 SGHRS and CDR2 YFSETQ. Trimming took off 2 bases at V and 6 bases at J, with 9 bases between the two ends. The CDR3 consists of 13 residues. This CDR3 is CASSFSGSQPQHF. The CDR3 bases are TGCGCCAGCAGCTTCAGCGGCAGTCAGCCCCAGCATTTT.

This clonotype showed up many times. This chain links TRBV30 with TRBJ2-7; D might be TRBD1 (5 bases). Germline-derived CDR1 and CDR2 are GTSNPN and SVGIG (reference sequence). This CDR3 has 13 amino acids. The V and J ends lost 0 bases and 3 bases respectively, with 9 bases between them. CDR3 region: CAWSVGDSYEQYF. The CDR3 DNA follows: TGTGCCTGGAGTGTGGGTGACAGCTACGAGCAGTACTTC.

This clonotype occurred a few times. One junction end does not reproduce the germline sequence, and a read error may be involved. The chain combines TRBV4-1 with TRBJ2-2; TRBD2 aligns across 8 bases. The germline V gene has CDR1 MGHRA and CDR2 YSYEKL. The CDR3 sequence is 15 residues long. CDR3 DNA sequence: TGCGCCAGCAGCCAAGGACTAGCGAATACCGGGGAGCTGTTTTTT. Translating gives CASSQGLANTGELFF.

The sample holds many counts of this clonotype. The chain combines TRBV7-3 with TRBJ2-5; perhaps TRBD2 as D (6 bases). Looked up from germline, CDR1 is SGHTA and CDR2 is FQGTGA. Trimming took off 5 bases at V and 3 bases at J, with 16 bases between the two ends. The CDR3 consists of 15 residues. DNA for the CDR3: TGTGCCAGCAGCCTCCGCCGGGACTTAAAAGAGACCCAGTACTTC. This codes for CASSLRRDLKETQYF.

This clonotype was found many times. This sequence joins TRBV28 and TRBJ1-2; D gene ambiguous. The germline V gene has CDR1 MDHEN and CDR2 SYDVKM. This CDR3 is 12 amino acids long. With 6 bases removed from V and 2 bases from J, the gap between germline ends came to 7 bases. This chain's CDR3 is CASRPPNYGYTF. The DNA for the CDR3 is TGTGCCAGCAGACCCCCAAACTATGGCTACACCTTC.

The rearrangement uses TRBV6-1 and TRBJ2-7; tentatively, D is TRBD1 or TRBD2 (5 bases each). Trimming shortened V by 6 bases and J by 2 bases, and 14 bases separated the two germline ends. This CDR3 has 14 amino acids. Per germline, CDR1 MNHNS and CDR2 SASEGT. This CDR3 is CASRAGTLTYEQYF. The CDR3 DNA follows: TGTGCCAGCAGGGCCGGGACCTTGACCTACGAGCAGTACTTC.

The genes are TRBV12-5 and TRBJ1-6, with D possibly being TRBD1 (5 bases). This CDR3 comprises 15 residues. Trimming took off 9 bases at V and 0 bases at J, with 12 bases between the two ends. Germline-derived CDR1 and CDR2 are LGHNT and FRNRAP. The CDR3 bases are TGTGCTAGCAGATCAGGGAGCTCCTATAATTCACCCCTCCACTTT. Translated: CASRSGSSYNSPLHF. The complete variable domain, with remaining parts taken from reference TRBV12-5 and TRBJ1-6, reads DARVTQTPRHKVTEMGQEVTMRCQPILGHNTVFWYRQTMMQGLELLAYFRNRAPLDDSGMPKDRFSAEMPDATLATLKIQPSEPRDSAVYFCASRSGSSYNSPLHFGNGTRLTVT.

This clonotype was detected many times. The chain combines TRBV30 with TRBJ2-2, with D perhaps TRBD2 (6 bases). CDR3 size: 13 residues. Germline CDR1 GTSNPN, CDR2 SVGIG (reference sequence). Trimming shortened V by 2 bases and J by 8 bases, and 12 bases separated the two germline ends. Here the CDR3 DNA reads TGTGCCTGGAGTTACCGGGACTTAGGGGAGCTGTTTTTT. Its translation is CAWSYRDLGELFF.

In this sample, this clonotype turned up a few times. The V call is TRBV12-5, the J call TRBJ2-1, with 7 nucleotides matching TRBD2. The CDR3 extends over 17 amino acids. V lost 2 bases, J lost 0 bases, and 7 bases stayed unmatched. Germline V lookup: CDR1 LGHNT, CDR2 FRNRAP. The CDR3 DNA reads TGTGCTAGTGGTTTGTGGGGAGGCGGGAGCTCCTACAATGAGCAGTTCTTC. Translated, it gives CASGLWGGGSSYNEQFF.

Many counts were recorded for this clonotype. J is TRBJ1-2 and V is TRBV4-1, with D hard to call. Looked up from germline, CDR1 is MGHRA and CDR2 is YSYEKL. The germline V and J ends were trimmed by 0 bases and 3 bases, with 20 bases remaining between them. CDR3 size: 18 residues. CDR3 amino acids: CASSQEGRTITYDYGYTF. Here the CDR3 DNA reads TGCGCCAGCAGCCAAGAGGGCCGGACTATTACGTACGACTATGGCTACACCTTC.

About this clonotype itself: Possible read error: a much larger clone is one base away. The CDR3 DNA is TGTGCCATCGGTAATCGTTGGGGAGAGGGGCACTACGAGCAGTACTTC. It is translated as CAIGNRWGEGHYEQYF. The genes are TRBV6-2 or TRBV6-3 and TRBJ2-7, with D perhaps assigned TRBD1 or TRBD2 (5 bases each). The CDR3 contains 16 residues. Per germline, CDR1 MNHEY and CDR2 SVGEGT. Trimming left V 10 bases short and J 3 bases short, with 25 bases between.

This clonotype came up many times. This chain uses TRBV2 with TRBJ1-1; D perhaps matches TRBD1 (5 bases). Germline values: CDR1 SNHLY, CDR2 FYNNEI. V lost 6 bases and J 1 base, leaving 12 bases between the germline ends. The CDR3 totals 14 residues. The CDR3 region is CASRGTGTNTEAFF. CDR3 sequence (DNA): TGTGCCAGCAGAGGAACGGGGACGAACACTGAAGCTTTCTTT.

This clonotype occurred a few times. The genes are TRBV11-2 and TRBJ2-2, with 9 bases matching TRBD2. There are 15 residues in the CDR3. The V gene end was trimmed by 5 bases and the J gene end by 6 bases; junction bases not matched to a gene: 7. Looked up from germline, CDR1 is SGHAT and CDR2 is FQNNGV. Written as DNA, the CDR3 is TGTGCCAGCAGCCGGAGGGTAGCGGGGGCCGGGGAGCTGTTTTTT. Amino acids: CASSRRVAGAGELFF.

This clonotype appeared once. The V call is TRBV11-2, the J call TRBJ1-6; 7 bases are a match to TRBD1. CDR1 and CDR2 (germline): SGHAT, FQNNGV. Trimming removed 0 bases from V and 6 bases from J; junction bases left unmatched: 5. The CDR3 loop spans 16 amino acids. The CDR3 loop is CASSLDPGQSNSPLHF. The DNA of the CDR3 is TGTGCCAGCAGCTTAGACCCGGGACAGTCTAATTCACCCCTCCACTTT.

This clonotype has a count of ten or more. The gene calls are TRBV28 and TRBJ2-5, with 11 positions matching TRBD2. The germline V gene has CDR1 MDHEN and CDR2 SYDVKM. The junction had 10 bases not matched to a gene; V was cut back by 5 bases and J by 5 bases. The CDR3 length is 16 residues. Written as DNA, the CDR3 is TGTGCCAGCAGTCCGAATAGCGGGAGGGCTGTGGAGACCCAGTACTTC. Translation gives CASSPNSGRAVETQYF.